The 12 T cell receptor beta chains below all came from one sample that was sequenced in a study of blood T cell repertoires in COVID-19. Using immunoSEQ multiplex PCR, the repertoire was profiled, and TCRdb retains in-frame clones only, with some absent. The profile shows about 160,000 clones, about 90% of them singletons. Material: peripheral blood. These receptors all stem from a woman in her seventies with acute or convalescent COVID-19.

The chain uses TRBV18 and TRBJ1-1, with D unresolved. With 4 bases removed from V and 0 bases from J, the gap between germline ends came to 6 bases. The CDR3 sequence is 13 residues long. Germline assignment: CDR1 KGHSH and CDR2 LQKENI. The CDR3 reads CASSQGVNTEAFF. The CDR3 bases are TGTGCCAGCTCACAGGGAGTGAACACTGAAGCTTTCTTT. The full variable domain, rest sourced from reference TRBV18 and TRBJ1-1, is NAGVMQNPRHLVRRRGQEARLRCSPMKGHSHVYWYRQLPEEGLKFMVYLQKENIIDESGMPKERFSAEFPKEGPSILRIQQVVRGDSAAYFCASSQGVNTEAFFGQGTRLTVV.

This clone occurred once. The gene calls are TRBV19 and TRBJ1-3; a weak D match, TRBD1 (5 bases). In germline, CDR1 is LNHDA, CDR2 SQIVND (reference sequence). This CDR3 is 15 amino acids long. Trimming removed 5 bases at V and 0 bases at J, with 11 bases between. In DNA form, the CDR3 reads TGTGCCAGTAGTCCGACAGCGAGCTCTGGAAACACCATATATTTT. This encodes CASSPTASSGNTIYF.

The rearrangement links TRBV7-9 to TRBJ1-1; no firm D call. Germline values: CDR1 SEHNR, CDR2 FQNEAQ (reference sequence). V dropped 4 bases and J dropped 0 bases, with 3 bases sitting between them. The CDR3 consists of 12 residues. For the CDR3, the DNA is TGTGCCAGCAGCTACTTGAACACTGAAGCTTTCTTT. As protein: CASSYLNTEAFF.

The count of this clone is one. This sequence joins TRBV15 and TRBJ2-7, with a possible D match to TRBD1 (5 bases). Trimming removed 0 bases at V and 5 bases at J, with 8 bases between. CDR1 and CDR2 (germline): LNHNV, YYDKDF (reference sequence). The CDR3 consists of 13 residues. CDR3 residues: CATSRDWGHEQYF. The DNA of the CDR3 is TGTGCCACCAGCAGAGATTGGGGCCACGAGCAGTACTTC.

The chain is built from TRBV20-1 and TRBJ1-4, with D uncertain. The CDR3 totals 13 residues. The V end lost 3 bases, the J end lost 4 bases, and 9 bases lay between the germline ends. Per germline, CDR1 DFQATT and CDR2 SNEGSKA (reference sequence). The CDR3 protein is CSASSRINEKLFF. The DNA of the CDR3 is TGCAGTGCTAGTTCGCGGATTAATGAAAAACTGTTTTTT.

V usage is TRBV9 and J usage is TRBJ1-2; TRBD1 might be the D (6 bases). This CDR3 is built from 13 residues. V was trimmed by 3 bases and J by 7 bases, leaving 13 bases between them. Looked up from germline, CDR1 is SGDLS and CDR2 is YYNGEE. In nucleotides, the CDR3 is TGTGCCAGCAGCGCCGGGACAAGTCTTGGCTACACCTTC. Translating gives CASSAGTSLGYTF.

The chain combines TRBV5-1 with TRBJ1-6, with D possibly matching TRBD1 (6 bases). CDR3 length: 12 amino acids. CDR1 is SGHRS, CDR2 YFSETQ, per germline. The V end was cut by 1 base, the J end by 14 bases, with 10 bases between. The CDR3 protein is CASSLTGQSLHF. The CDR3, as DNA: TGCGCCAGCAGCTTGACGGGACAATCCCTCCACTTT.

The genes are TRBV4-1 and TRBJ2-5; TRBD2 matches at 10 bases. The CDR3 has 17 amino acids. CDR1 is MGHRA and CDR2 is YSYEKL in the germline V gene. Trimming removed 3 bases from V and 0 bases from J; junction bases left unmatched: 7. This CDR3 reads CASSHVSGGVYQETQYF. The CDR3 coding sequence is TGCGCCAGCAGCCATGTAAGCGGGGGGGTGTACCAAGAGACCCAGTACTTC.

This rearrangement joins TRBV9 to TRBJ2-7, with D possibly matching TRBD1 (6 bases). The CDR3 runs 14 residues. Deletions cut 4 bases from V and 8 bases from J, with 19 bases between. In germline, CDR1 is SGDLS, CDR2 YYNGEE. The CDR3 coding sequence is TGTGCCAGCAGCCCAAGAACAGGGCTCGGAAAGCAGTACTTC. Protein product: CASSPRTGLGKQYF.

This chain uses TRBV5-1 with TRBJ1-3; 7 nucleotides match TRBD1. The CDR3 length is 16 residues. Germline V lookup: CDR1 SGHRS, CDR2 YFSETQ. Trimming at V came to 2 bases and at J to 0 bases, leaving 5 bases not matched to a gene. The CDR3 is CASSFLDRFSGNTIYF. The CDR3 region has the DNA TGCGCCAGCAGCTTTTTGGACAGGTTCTCTGGAAACACCATATATTTT. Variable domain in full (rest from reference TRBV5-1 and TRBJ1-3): KAGVTQTPRYLIKTRGQQVTLSCSPISGHRSVSWYQQTPGQGLQFLFEYFSETQRNKGNFPGRFSGRQFSNSRSEMNVSTLELGDSALYLCASSFLDRFSGNTIYFGEGSWLTVV.

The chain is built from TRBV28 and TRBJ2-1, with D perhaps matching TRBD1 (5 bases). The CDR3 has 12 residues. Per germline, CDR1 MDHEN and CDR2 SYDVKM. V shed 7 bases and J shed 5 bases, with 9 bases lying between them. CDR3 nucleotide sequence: TGTGCCAGCATGAGACAGAACAATGAGCAGTTCTTC. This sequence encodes CASMRQNNEQFF.

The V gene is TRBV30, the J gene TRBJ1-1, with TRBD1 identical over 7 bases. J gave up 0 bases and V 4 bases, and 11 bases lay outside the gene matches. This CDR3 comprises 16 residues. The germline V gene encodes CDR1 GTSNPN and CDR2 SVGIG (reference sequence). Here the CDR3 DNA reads TGTGCCTGGAACGACAGGGTGGGGAACATGAACACTGAAGCTTTCTTT. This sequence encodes CAWNDRVGNMNTEAFF.